This T cell receptor (beta chain) was profiled in a study of blood T cell repertoires in COVID-19. Assay used: immunoSEQ multiplex PCR; TCRdb lists only in-frame clones, some missing. Of roughly 150,000 clones listed, around 80% are singletons. This clone was counted only a few times. Germline CDR1 is MNHEY and CDR2 is SVGEGT. CDR3 length: 14 residues. Trimming shortened V by 6 bases and J by 4 bases, and 12 bases separated the two germline ends. Sequencing was carried out using peripheral blood. This chain connects TRBV6-2 or TRBV6-3 to TRBJ1-4, with a tentative D call TRBD1 (5 bases). The source of this sequence is a man aged 55 to 70 with acute or convalescent COVID-19. Here the CDR3 DNA reads TGTGCCAGCAGCGACCGAAGGGGTAATGAAAAACTGTTTTTT. Translation gives CASSDRRGNEKLFF.